The rows below give T cell receptor beta chains drawn from one sample of a study of T cell repertoires in cytomegalovirus infection. TCRdb independently ran MiXCR on the reads; one entry per CDR3 protein. The table has approximately 500,000 distinct CDR3 sequences, approximately 16% seen once. Sequencing used CD8+ T cells from PBMCs. These receptors were taken from a human donor in good health (CMV status not recorded). Some clones in this sample may be carry-over from other donors' samples. Both conserved end residues are part of each CDR3.

v_call | cdr3_aa
TRBV4-2 | CASSLQTGFRNTEAFF
TRBV7-3 | CASSQGQGGQETQYF
TRBV10-3 | CAISDRYRGADNQPQHF
TRBV9 | CASSVTSGANVLTF
TRBV7-3 | CASSSSGGADEQYF
TRBV27 | CASSPRWGNEKLFF
TRBV9 | CASSVVGGQGVYNEQFF
TRBV27 | CASSLRGQGAEAFF
TRBV9 | CASSAGSNQPQHF
TRBV12-3/TRBV12-4 | CASSLDGQHYNEQFF
TRBV14 | CASSRQGAFSYEQYF
TRBV24-1 | CATSDFGGVRDTQYF
TRBV28 | CASSSRGGVYGYTF
TRBV10-3 | CAISEGTGDFNEQFF
TRBV28 | CASSGKVAYEQYF
TRBV2 | CASSVGDSSGAGYTF
TRBV10-2 | CASSERVTGVYEQYF
TRBV29-1 | CSVGVTEAFF
TRBV7-8 | CASSLDLIGGPLTDTQYF
TRBV5-8 | CASSLHGILYNEQFF
TRBV4-1 | CASSQFGQGSGEKLFF
TRBV27 | CALPKVRRREGPDTQYF
TRBV10-3 | CAITGQGRGTGELFF
TRBV4-1 | CASTATGSGEKLFF
TRBV4-1 | CASSGLAGRPDTQYF
TRBV29-1 | CSVGGRGKLIEQYF
TRBV7-3 | CASSRGPGEQYF
TRBV12-3/TRBV12-4 | CANSFGTGPNNEQFF
TRBV20-1 | CSARDPTSGRGNEQFF
TRBV29-1 | CSVEAPLQGRANYGYTF
TRBV14 | CASSQVVSGHLNYGYTF
TRBV6-1 | CASSEGVGPNEKLFF
TRBV19 | CASSIPQGASAEAFF
TRBV6-5 | CASSYSIVGAGETQYF
TRBV7-6 | CASSLAAWTNEPFF
TRBV27 | CASSLSSPNYGYTF
TRBV18 | CASSPGGAFQETQYF
TRBV6-1 | CASKPNSGSREDTQYF
TRBV9 | CASSAPLENEDTQYF
TRBV6-1 | CASSEADRETQYF
TRBV7-6 | CASSLDLGLGVNGGYTF
TRBV2 | CASRETGQEKQFF
TRBV3-1 | CASSPGQGLVKYTEAFF
TRBV23-1 | CASSPRVGVGSYNEQFF
TRBV4-1 | CASSQDWRRELPDTQYF
TRBV7-9 | CASSPRSSGGGNEQFF
TRBV30 | CAWRRGTAGEQFF
TRBV27 | CASSARGRGGTGELFF
TRBV4-2 | CASSRTSGGNTEAFF
TRBV6-5 | CASSPPITRQGTINTEAFF
TRBV19 | CASCGLTGGTDTQYF
TRBV27 | CASSLSAWLYGQYF
TRBV19 | CASSPGLAASTGELFF